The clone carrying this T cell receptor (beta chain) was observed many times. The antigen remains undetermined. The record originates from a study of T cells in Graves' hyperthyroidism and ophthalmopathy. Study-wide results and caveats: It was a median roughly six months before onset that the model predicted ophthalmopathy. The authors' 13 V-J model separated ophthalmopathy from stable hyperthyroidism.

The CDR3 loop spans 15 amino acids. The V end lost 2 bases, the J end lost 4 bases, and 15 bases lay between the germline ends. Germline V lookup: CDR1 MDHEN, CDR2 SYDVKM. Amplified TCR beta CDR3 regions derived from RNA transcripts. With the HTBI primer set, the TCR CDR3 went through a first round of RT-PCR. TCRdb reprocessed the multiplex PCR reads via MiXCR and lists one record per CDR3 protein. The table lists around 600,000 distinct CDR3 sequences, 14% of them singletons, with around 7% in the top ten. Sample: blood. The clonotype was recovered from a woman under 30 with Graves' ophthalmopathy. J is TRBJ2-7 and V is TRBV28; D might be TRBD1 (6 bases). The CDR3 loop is CASSLPPTGNYEQYF. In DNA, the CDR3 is TGTGCCAGCAGTTTACCCCCTACAGGGAATTACGAGCAGTACTTC.